The 3 T cell receptor beta chains below come from one sample, sequenced in a study of cytomegalovirus exposure and HLA in healthy donors. PCR employed 60 Vbeta and 13 Jbeta primers. Repertoires were generated with immunoSEQ multiplex PCR, while TCRdb's copy carries only in-frame clones and drops some. The table has about 130,000 clones, 75% to 85% seen once. Sequencing was done on a sample of PBMCs. The origin of the receptors is a young man in good health and CMV-seronegative.

The table lists this clone with a count of one. The chain joins TRBV13 to TRBJ1-6; the D is unclear. The germline V and J ends were trimmed by 1 base and 0 bases, with 7 bases remaining between them. Per the germline V gene, CDR1 is PRHDT and CDR2 is FYEKMQ (reference sequence). The CDR3 extends over 16 amino acids. The CDR3 DNA follows: TGTGCCAGCAGCTTAGCCAGGAACTCCTATAATTCACCCCTCCACTTT. This encodes CASSLARNSYNSPLHF.

This chain connects TRBV27 to TRBJ2-2; 9 positions match TRBD2. CDR1 is MNHEY, CDR2 SMNVEV, per germline (reference sequence). The junction had 6 bases not matched to a gene; V was cut back by 3 bases and J by 1 base. The CDR3 is made up of 17 amino acids. CDR3 nucleotide sequence: TGTGCCAGCAGTTTTTCCAGCGGGAGGCGGAACACCGGGGAGCTGTTTTTT. Residues: CASSFSSGRRNTGELFF.

This chain joins TRBV27 and TRBJ2-3; a weak D match, TRBD2 (7 bases). The CDR3 extends over 16 amino acids. V shed 4 bases and J shed 2 bases, with 16 bases lying between them. Germline assignment: CDR1 MNHEY and CDR2 SMNVEV (reference sequence). CDR3 loop: CASSSRGALVTDTQYF. The CDR3 DNA follows: TGTGCCAGCAGTTCTCGGGGGGCGCTAGTCACAGATACGCAGTATTTT.